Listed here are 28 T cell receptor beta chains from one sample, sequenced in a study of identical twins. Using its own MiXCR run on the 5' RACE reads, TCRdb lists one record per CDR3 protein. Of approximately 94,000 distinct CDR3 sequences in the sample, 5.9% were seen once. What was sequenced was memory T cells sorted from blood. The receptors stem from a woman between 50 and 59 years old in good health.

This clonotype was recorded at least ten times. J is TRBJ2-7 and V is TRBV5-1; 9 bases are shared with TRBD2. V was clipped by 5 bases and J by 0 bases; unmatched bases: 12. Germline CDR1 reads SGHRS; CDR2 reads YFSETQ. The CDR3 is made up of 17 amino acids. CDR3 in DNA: TGCGCCAGCAGTAGGCTAGCGGGATCAATCAGCTCCTACGAGCAGTACTTC. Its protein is CASSRLAGSISSYEQYF.

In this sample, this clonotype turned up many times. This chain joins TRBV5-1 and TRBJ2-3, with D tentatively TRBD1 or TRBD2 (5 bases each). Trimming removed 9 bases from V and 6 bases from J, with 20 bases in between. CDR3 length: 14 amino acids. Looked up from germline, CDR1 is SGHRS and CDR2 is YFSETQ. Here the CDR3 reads CATSRTMGEDTQYF. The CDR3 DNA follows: TGCGCCACCAGTAGGACAATGGGGGAGGATACGCAGTATTTT.

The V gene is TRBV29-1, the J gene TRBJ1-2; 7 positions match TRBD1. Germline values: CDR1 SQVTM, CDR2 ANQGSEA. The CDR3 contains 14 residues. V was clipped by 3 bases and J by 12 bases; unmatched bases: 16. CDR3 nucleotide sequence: TGCAGCGTTGATACTGTGACAGGGCCTTATGAGAACACCTTC. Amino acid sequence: CSVDTVTGPYENTF.

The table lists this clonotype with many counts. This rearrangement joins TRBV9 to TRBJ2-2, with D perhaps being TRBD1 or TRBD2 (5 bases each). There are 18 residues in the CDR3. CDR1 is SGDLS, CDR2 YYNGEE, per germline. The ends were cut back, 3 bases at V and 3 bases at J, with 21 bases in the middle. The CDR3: CASSETTPLGVDTGELFF. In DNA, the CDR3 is TGTGCCAGCAGCGAAACTACGCCGTTGGGGGTTGACACCGGGGAGCTGTTTTTT.

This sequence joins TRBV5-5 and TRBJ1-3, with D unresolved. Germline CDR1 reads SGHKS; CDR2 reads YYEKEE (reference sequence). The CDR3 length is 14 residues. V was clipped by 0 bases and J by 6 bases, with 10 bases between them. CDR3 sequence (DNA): TGTGCCAGCAGCTTGGGACCGCGACCAAACACCATATATTTT. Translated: CASSLGPRPNTIYF.

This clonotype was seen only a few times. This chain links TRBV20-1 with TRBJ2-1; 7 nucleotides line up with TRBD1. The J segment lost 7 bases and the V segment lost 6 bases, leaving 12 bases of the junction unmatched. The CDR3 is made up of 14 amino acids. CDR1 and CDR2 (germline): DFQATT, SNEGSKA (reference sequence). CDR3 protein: CSAQDRRSRNEQFF. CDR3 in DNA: TGCAGTGCCCAGGACAGGCGAAGCAGGAATGAGCAGTTCTTC.

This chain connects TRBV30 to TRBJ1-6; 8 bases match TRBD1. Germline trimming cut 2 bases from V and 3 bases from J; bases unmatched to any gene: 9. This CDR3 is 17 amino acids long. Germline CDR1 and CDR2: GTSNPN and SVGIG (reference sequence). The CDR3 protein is CAWSQNQGANYNSPLHF. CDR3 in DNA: TGTGCCTGGAGTCAAAATCAGGGGGCTAACTATAATTCACCCCTCCACTTT.

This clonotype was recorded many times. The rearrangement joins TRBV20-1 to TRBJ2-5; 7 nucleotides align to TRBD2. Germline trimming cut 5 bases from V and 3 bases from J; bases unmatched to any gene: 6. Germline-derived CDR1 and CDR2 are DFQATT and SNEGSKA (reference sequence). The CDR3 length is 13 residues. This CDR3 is CSAFLAAKETQYF. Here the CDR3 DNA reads TGCAGTGCTTTTCTAGCGGCTAAAGAGACCCAGTACTTC.

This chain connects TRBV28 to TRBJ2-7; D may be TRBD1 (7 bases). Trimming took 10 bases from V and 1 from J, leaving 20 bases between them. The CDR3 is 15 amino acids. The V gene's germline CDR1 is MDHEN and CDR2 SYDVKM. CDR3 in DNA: TGTGCCATCCGAGAAGGCGGGACAGCGTCCTACGAGCAGTACTTC. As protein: CAIREGGTASYEQYF.

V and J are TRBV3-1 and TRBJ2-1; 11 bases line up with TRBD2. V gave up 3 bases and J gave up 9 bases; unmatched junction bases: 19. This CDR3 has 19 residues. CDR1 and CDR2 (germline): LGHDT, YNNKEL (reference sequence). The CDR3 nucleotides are TGTGCCAGCAGCCAGGAGTTCTTTAGCGGGAGGGCCATCTTGGGTGAGCAGTTCTTC. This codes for CASSQEFFSGRAILGEQFF.

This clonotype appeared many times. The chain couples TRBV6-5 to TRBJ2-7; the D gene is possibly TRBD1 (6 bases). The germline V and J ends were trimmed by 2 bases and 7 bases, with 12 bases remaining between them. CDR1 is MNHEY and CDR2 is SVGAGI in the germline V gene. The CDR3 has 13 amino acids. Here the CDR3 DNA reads TGTGCCAGCAGTTACCCCGGGACAACTGAGCAGTACTTC. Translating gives CASSYPGTTEQYF.

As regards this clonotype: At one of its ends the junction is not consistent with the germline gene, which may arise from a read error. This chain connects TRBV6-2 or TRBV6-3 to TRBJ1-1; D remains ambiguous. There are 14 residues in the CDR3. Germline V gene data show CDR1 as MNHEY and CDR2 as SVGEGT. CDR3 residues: CASSYSGQGTDAFF. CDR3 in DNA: TGTGCCAGCAGTTACTCGGGCCAAGGCACTGATGCTTTCTTT.

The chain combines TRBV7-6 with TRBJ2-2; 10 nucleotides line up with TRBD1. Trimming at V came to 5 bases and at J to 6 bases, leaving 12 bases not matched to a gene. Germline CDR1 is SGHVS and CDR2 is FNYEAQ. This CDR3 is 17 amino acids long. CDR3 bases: TGTGCCAGCAGCCCAAAGCCGGGACAGGGGAGACCCGGGGAGCTGTTTTTT. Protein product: CASSPKPGQGRPGELFF.

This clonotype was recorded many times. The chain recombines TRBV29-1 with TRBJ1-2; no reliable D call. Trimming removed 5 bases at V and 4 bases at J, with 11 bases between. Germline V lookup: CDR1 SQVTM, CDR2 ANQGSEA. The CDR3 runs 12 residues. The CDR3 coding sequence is TGCAGCGTTAGAGAAAAAACCTATGGCTACACCTTC. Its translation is CSVREKTYGYTF.

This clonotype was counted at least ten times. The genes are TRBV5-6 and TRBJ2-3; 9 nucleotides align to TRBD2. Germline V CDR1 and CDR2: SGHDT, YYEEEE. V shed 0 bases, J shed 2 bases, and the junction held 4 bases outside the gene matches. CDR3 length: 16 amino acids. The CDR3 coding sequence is TGTGCCAGCAGCTTGGCACTAGCGGGTTACACAGATACGCAGTATTTT. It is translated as CASSLALAGYTDTQYF. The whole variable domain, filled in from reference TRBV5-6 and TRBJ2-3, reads DAGVTQSPTHLIKTRGQQVTLRCSPKSGHDTVSWYQQALGQGPQFIFQYYEEEERQRGNFPDRFSGHQFPNYSSELNVNALLLGDSALYLCASSLALAGYTDTQYFGPGTRLTVL.

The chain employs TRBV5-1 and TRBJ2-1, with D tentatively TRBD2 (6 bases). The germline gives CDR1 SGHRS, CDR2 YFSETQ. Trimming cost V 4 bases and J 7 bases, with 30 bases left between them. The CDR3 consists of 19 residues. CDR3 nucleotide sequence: TGCGCCAGCAGCCCTCTAGCCGGGAGCGTATCCGGGTGGGGGAATGAGCAGTTCTTC. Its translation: CASSPLAGSVSGWGNEQFF.

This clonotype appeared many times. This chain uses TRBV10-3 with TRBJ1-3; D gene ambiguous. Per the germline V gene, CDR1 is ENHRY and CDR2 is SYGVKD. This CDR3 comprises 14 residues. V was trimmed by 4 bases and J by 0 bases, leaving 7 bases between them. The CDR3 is CAISGGISGNTIYF. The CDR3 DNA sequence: TGTGCCATCAGTGGCGGGATCTCTGGAAACACCATATATTTT.

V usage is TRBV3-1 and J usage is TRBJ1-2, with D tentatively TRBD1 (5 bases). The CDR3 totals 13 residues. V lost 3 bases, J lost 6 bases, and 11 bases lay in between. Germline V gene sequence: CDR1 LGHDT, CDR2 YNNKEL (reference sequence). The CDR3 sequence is CASSQGQLHGYTF. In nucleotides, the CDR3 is TGTGCCAGCAGCCAGGGGCAGTTGCATGGCTACACCTTC.

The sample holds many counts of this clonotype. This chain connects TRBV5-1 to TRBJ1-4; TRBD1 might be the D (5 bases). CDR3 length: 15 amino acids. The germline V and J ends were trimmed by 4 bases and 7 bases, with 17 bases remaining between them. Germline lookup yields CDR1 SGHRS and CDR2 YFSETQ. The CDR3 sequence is CASSVGVLFSEKLFF. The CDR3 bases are TGCGCCAGCAGCGTAGGGGTTTTGTTCAGTGAAAAACTGTTTTTT.

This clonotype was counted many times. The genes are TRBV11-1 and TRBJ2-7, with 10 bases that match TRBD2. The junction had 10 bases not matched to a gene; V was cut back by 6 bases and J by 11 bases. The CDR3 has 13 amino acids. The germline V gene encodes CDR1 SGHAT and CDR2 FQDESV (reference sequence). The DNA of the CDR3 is TGTGCCAGCAGGGCGACGGCTAGCGGGAGTAAGTACGTC. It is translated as CASRATASGSKYV.

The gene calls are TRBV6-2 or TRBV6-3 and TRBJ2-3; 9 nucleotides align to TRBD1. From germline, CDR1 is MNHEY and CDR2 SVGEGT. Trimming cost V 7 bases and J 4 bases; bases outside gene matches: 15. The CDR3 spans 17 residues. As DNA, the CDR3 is TGTGCCAGCACCCGGGACAGGGCGGGGATATTGGCAGATACGCAGTATTTT. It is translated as CASTRDRAGILADTQYF.

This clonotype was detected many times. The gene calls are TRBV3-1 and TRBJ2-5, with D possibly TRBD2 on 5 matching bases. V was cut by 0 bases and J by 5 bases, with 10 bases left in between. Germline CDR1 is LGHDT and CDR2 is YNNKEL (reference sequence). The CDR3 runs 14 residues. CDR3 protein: CASSQERVRETQYF. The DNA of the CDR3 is TGTGCCAGCAGCCAAGAGAGGGTAAGGGAGACCCAGTACTTC.

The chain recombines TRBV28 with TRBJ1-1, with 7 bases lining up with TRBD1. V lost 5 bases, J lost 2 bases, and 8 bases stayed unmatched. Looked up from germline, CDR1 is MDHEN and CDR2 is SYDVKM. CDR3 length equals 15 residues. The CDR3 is CASSPPTGVNTEAFF. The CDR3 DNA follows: TGTGCCAGCAGTCCCCCTACAGGGGTCAACACTGAAGCTTTCTTT.

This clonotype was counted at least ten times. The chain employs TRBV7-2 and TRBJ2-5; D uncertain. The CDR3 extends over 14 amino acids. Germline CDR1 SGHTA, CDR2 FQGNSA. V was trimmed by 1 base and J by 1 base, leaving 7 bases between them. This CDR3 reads CASSLVWGQETQYF. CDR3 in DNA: TGTGCCAGCAGCTTAGTCTGGGGCCAAGAGACCCAGTACTTC.

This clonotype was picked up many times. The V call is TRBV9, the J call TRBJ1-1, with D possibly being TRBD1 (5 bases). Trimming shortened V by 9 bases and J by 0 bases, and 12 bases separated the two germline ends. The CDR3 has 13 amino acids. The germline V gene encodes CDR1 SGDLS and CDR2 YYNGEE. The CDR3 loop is CATNRIMNTEAFF. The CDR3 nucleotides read TGTGCCACTAACAGGATCATGAACACTGAAGCTTTCTTT. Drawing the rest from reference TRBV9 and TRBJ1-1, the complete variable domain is DSGVTQTPKHLITATGQRVTLRCSPRSGDLSVYWYQQSLDQGLQFLIQYYNGEERAKGNILERFSAQQFPDLHSELNLSSLELGDSALYFCATNRIMNTEAFFGQGTRLTVV.

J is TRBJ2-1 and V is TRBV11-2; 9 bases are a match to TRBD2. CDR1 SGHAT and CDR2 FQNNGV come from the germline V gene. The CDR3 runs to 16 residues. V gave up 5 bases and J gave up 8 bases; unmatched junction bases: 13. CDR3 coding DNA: TGTGCCAGCAGCCCGGGACTAGCCCACAAGAGCCATGAGCAGTTCTTC. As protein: CASSPGLAHKSHEQFF. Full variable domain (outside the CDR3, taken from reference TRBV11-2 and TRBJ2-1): EAGVAQSPRYKIIEKRQSVAFWCNPISGHATLYWYQQILGQGPKLLIQFQNNGVVDDSQLPKDRFSAERLKGVDSTLKIQPAKLEDSAVYLCASSPGLAHKSHEQFFGPGTRLTVL.

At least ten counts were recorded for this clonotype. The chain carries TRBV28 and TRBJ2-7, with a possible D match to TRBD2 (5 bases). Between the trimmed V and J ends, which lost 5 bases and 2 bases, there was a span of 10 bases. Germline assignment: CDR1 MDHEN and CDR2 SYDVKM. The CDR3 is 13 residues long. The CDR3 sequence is CASSPTRTYEQYV. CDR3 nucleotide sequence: TGTGCCAGCAGTCCCACTAGAACCTACGAGCAGTACGTC.

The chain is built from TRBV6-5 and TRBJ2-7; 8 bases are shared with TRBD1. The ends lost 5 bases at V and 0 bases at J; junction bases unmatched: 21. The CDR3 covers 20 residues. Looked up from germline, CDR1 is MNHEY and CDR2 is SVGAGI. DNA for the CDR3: TGTGCCAGCAGTCTCTTAGAAACCGGGCACGGACAGGGTATCTCCTACGAGCAGTACGTC. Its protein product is CASSLLETGHGQGISYEQYV.